This T cell receptor beta chain was identified during a study of T cell responses to AZD1222 COVID-19 vaccine. Points from the study as a whole: Researchers took repertoire samples only after the peak T cell response had come.

Clones were sequenced by immunoSEQ multiplex PCR, and TCRdb holds only the in-frame ones, with some missing. The data contain some 180,000 clones, about 87% of them singletons. A remark on this clone: What it recognizes is unknown.

J gave up 2 bases and V 5 bases, and 4 bases lay outside the gene matches. The CDR3 spans 15 residues. The germline gives CDR1 SGHRS, CDR2 YFSETQ. This chain uses TRBV5-1 with TRBJ2-3; 11 bases are shared with TRBD1. The source of this sequence is an adult in good health. Sequenced here: peripheral blood, sampled on day 0 of AZD1222 vaccination. CDR3 loop: CASSPGQGATDTQYF. The CDR3 nucleotides are TGCGCCAGCAGTCCCGGACAGGGGGCCACAGATACGCAGTATTTT.